The rows below give T cell receptor beta chains drawn from one sample of a study of cytomegalovirus exposure and HLA in healthy donors. Sequencing was performed with immunoSEQ multiplex PCR; in TCRdb, only in-frame clones are kept and a portion is missing. The sample lists about 120,000 clones, about 96% occurring once. Source material: PBMCs. These receptors all come from a man between 18 and 35 years old in good health and CMV-seronegative. The CDR3 runs from the conserved cysteine through the conserved F or W. Each record gives: clone size, D gene, V gene, J gene, CDR3 protein, CDR3 DNA. D genes are given only for firm matches. Clone size is shown for a subset of rows, as once, few, many or a class of expanded clone.

once	TRBD2	TRBV11-1	TRBJ2-1	CASSFSPGTSQNEQFF	TGTGCCAGCAGCTTCTCCCCCGGGACTAGCCAGAATGAGCAGTTCTTC
once	.	TRBV28	TRBJ1-5	CASMEGQIGNQPQHF	TGTGCCAGCATGGAGGGCCAGATTGGCAATCAGCCCCAGCATTTT
.	.	TRBV10-3	TRBJ2-1	CAISPGYYNEQFF	TGTGCCATCAGCCCGGGTTATTACAATGAGCAGTTCTTC
.	.	TRBV28	TRBJ1-5	CASSSASRQPQHF	TGTGCCAGCAGTTCCGCATCGAGGCAGCCCCAGCATTTT
.	TRBD2	TRBV6-5	TRBJ2-2	CASSSGLAGGPGELFF	TGTGCCAGCAGTTCGGGACTAGCGGGAGGGCCCGGGGAGCTGTTTTTT
.	.	TRBV29-1	TRBJ1-5	CSAEGGEGQPQHF	TGCAGCGCCGAAGGAGGGGAGGGACAGCCCCAGCATTTT
.	TRBD1	TRBV15	TRBJ1-2	CATSLSQGAVYGYTF	TGTGCCACCAGCTTGAGCCAGGGGGCCGTCTATGGCTACACCTTC
.	.	TRBV11-3	TRBJ2-2	CASSLGVPGELFF	TGTGCCAGCAGCTTAGGAGTTCCCGGGGAGCTGTTTTTT
.	TRBD1	TRBV28	TRBJ1-1	CASTPQGGTMNTEAFF	TGTGCCAGCACCCCCCAAGGGGGCACAATGAACACTGAAGCTTTCTTT
.	TRBD1	TRBV28	TRBJ1-1	CASTLNRGLGNTEAFF	TGTGCCAGCACCCTAAACAGGGGGCTGGGGAACACTGAAGCTTTCTTT
.	.	TRBV7-9	TRBJ1-1	CASSFPTGLNTEAFF	TGTGCCAGCAGTTTCCCGACAGGATTGAACACTGAAGCTTTCTTT
.	.	TRBV18	TRBJ2-7	CASSPLAQNPYEQYF	TGTGCCAGCTCACCACTGGCACAGAACCCCTACGAGCAGTACTTC
.	TRBD1	TRBV27	TRBJ1-1	CASSFGQGDDTEAFF	TGTGCCAGCAGTTTTGGACAGGGAGATGACACTGAAGCTTTCTTT
.	TRBD1	TRBV5-8	TRBJ1-1	CASSLGAGGTTEAFF	TGTGCCAGCAGCTTGGGGGCAGGGGGCACCACTGAAGCTTTCTTT
.	TRBD2	TRBV6-6	TRBJ2-2	CASSLGLAETVGELFF	TGTGCCAGCAGTTTAGGACTAGCGGAGACCGTCGGGGAGCTGTTTTTT
.	TRBD2	TRBV6-5	TRBJ2-1	CASSYLLAGGPNEQFF	TGTGCCAGCAGTTACCTATTAGCGGGAGGGCCTAATGAGCAGTTCTTC
.	TRBD2	TRBV7-8	TRBJ2-3	CASTYSGIFTDTQYF	TGTGCCAGCACTTATAGCGGGATCTTCACAGATACGCAGTATTTT
.	.	TRBV7-2	TRBJ1-3	CASSLLSSSGNTIYF	TGTGCCAGCAGCTTATTAAGCTCCTCTGGAAACACCATATATTTT
.	TRBD1	TRBV19	TRBJ2-7	CASSTTGAREQYF	TGTGCCAGTAGTACAACAGGGGCTCGGGAGCAGTACTTC